One and the same sample provided the 12 T cell receptor beta chains below, sequenced in a study of glioma-infiltrating T cells after dendritic cell vaccination. Only in-frame clones appear in the TCRdb table, and some are missing; sequencing was by immunoSEQ multiplex PCR. The sample holds around 58,000 clones, 75% to 85% seen once. Sequencing was performed on blood, taken before dendritic cell vaccination. Receptors were obtained from a human donor with glioblastoma.

For the CDR3, the DNA is TGTGCCAGCAGCCGGGGGACAGCACCCCTCCACTTT. This translates into CASSRGTAPLHF. The chain couples TRBV28 to TRBJ1-6; 7 bases line up with TRBD1. The V segment lost 6 bases and the J segment 11 bases; nucleotides outside the gene matches: 4. The CDR3 totals 12 residues. Germline-derived CDR1 and CDR2 are MDHEN and SYDVKM.

The gene calls are TRBV9 and TRBJ2-3; 9 nucleotides agree with TRBD2. This CDR3 is 15 amino acids long. Trimming at V came to 5 bases and at J to 2 bases, leaving 6 bases not matched to a gene. From germline, CDR1 is SGDLS and CDR2 YYNGEE. DNA of the CDR3: TGTGCCAGCAGTGATAGCGGGGGAACCACAGATACGCAGTATTTT. It translates to CASSDSGGTTDTQYF.

The chain recombines TRBV28 with TRBJ1-5, with a possible D match to TRBD1 (5 bases). Per germline, CDR1 MDHEN and CDR2 SYDVKM. Trimming removed 6 bases from V and 0 bases from J, with 12 bases in between. The CDR3 is made up of 15 amino acids. The CDR3 is CASRPGTDSNQPQHF. The CDR3 bases are TGTGCCAGCAGACCCGGGACTGATAGCAATCAGCCCCAGCATTTT.

There are a few counts of this clone. The genes are TRBV7-9 and TRBJ2-7; TRBD1 is a possible D gene (6 bases). CDR3 length equals 15 residues. The germline V gene has CDR1 SEHNR and CDR2 FQNEAQ (reference sequence). Trimming stripped 5 bases from V and 2 bases from J, with 16 bases between. CDR3 bases: TGTGCCAGCAGCCCCGCACGGACAGAGACCTACGAGCAGTACTTC. This codes for CASSPARTETYEQYF.

V usage is TRBV6-1 and J usage is TRBJ2-5; D is unresolved. Germline V gene lookup returns CDR1 MNHNS and CDR2 SASEGT. The CDR3 is 15 amino acids. Trimming shortened V by 3 bases and J by 6 bases, and 17 bases separated the two germline ends. CDR3: CASSEVSRIEKTQYF. Written as DNA, the CDR3 is TGTGCCAGCAGTGAGGTTTCTCGCATAGAGAAGACCCAGTACTTC.

In this sample, this clone turned up a few times. This chain joins TRBV4-1 and TRBJ2-2; tentative D call: TRBD2 (5 bases). CDR1 is MGHRA and CDR2 is YSYEKL in the germline V gene. The CDR3 has 17 residues. Trimming took 2 bases from V and 0 from J, leaving 13 bases between them. This CDR3 is CASSQSPGGTNTGELFF. CDR3 DNA: TGCGCCAGCAGCCAATCCCCCGGAGGAACGAACACCGGGGAGCTGTTTTTT.

CDR3 in DNA: TGCGCCAGCAGGGAACAGGGGGGGAATGAGCAGTTCTTC. Protein product: CASREQGGNEQFF. V and J are TRBV5-1 and TRBJ2-1, with a possible D match to TRBD1 (8 bases). This CDR3 spans 13 amino acids. Trimming stripped 5 bases from V and 7 bases from J, with 13 bases between. The germline gives CDR1 SGHRS, CDR2 YFSETQ.

The gene calls are TRBV28 and TRBJ1-5; 7 bases line up with TRBD1. The junction had 10 bases not matched to a gene; V was cut back by 7 bases and J by 4 bases. CDR1 and CDR2 (germline): MDHEN, SYDVKM. This CDR3 is 15 amino acids long. The CDR3 protein is CASIGGGVGNQPQHF. CDR3 DNA sequence: TGTGCCAGCATAGGGGGCGGGGTTGGTAATCAGCCCCAGCATTTT.

The V and J genes are TRBV18 and TRBJ1-5; D may be TRBD1 (5 bases). CDR3 size: 13 residues. Germline CDR1 KGHSH, CDR2 LQKENI. Trimming pared 6 bases from V and 5 bases from J, leaving 11 bases between. The CDR3 reads CASSPQGYQPQHF. For the CDR3, the DNA is TGTGCCAGCTCCCCCCAGGGTTATCAGCCCCAGCATTTT.

The rearrangement links TRBV11-2 to TRBJ2-3; D is perhaps TRBD2 (5 bases). Trimming shortened V by 5 bases and J by 3 bases, and 21 bases separated the two germline ends. From germline, CDR1 is SGHAT and CDR2 FQNNGV. CDR3 length: 17 amino acids. The CDR3 DNA is TGTGCCAGCAGCCGACTTCGGGCGGCGCTAGCAACAGATACGCAGTATTTT. Translated, it gives CASSRLRAALATDTQYF. The entire variable domain, with the rest obtained from reference TRBV11-2 and TRBJ2-3, is as follows: EAGVAQSPRYKIIEKRQSVAFWCNPISGHATLYWYQQILGQGPKLLIQFQNNGVVDDSQLPKDRFSAERLKGVDSTLKIQPAKLEDSAVYLCASSRLRAALATDTQYFGPGTRLTVL.

This rearrangement joins TRBV6-1 to TRBJ1-6, with D uncertain. CDR1 MNHNS and CDR2 SASEGT come from the germline V gene. V was trimmed by 3 bases and J by 3 bases, leaving 9 bases between them. The CDR3 extends over 15 amino acids. The CDR3 DNA reads TGTGCCAGCAGTGAGTCCGAGGTCTATAATTCACCCCTCCACTTT. It is translated as CASSESEVYNSPLHF.

This sequence joins TRBV5-1 and TRBJ2-5; 12 bases are a match to TRBD2. The V gene end was trimmed by 3 bases and the J gene end by 4 bases; junction bases not matched to a gene: 4. Germline V gene lookup returns CDR1 SGHRS and CDR2 YFSETQ. The CDR3 sequence is 15 residues long. CDR3 in DNA: TGCGCCAGCAGCTCCCGACTAGCGGGGGTAGAGACCCAGTACTTC. This encodes CASSSRLAGVETQYF.